Each of the 12 T cell receptor beta chains below was sequenced from the same sample in a study of T-cell reconstitution after alpha-beta-depleted transplantation in children. It was with unique molecular identifiers that the TCRbeta library was prepared. TCRdb analysed the PCR reads with MiXCR anew, one entry per CDR3 protein. There are approximately 270,000 distinct CDR3 sequences in the sample; 20% to 30% occur only once, and about 5% lies in the top ten. This sample comprised PBMCs, mostly from graft donor cells, obtained 360 days after TCRalphabeta/CD19-depleted stem cell transplant. Source of these receptors: a female patient aged 2-9 years who had a stem cell transplant for congenital amegakaryocytic thrombocytopenia, so the T cells may come from the graft donor.

The rearrangement uses TRBV6-1 and TRBJ2-1; TRBD1 aligns across 8 bases. The CDR3 is 17 amino acids. J lost 3 bases, V lost 6 bases, and 13 bases had no gene match. In germline, CDR1 is MNHNS, CDR2 SASEGT. CDR3 region: CASRNPRGLRLYNEQFF. As DNA, the CDR3 is TGTGCCAGCAGAAACCCCAGGGGGCTCCGCCTCTACAATGAGCAGTTCTTC.

This clonotype was seen a handful of times. V usage is TRBV7-9 and J usage is TRBJ2-5, with 8 bases fitting TRBD2. CDR1 is SEHNR and CDR2 is FQNEAQ in the germline V gene (reference sequence). J lost 2 bases, V lost 5 bases, and 4 bases had no gene match. CDR3 length: 14 amino acids. CDR3 nucleotides: TGTGCCAGCAGCATCGGGGGGGTTCAAGAGACCCAGTACTTC. It specifies CASSIGGVQETQYF. Based on the CDR3 plus reference TRBV7-9 and TRBJ2-5, the full variable domain is DTGVSQNPRHKITKRGQNVTFRCDPISEHNRLYWYRQTLGQGPEFLTYFQNEAQLEKSRLLSDRFSAERPKGSFSTLEIQRTEQGDSAMYLCASSIGGVQETQYFGPGTRLLVL.

This clonotype was counted ten times or more. The genes are TRBV5-1 and TRBJ2-3; TRBD1 is a possible D gene (5 bases). This CDR3 has 13 residues. Per germline, CDR1 SGHRS and CDR2 YFSETQ. Trimming stripped 5 bases from V and 7 bases from J, with 14 bases between. The CDR3 loop is CASRSVGQHTQYF. Here the CDR3 DNA reads TGCGCCAGCAGGAGTGTGGGGCAACATACGCAGTATTTT.

The chain uses TRBV12-3 or TRBV12-4 and TRBJ1-5; no firm D call. Trimming left V 5 bases short and J 11 bases short, with 13 bases between. This CDR3 has 12 residues. CDR3 coding DNA: TGTGCCAGCAGTCCTTCGGGGAGGACCCAGCATTTT. Its translation is CASSPSGRTQHF.

The chain combines TRBV5-4 with TRBJ2-7; 11 nucleotides align to TRBD1. CDR3 size: 16 residues. The germline gives CDR1 SGHNT, CDR2 YYREEE (reference sequence). Germline trimming cut 6 bases from V and 2 bases from J; bases unmatched to any gene: 10. The CDR3 sequence is CASTTGGTGGTYEQYF. The CDR3 nucleotides are TGTGCCAGCACCACCGGGGGGACAGGGGGAACCTACGAGCAGTACTTC.

This clonotype was seen only a few times. The gene calls are TRBV10-3 and TRBJ2-5, with D possibly TRBD2 on 6 matching bases. Germline V gene data show CDR1 as ENHRY and CDR2 as SYGVKD. The length of the CDR3 is 12 residues. The ends were cut back, 2 bases at V and 5 bases at J, with 6 bases in the middle. The CDR3 sequence: CAISEREETQYF. In DNA, the CDR3 is TGTGCCATCAGTGAGCGGGAGGAGACCCAGTACTTC.

The rearrangement joins TRBV6-5 to TRBJ2-2; 8 bases fit TRBD1. Germline V lookup: CDR1 MNHEY, CDR2 SVGAGI. Trimming cost V 4 bases and J 3 bases; bases outside gene matches: 7. This CDR3 has 16 amino acids. CDR3: CASSSSGGVDTGELFF. DNA for the CDR3: TGTGCCAGCAGTTCTTCAGGGGGCGTCGACACCGGGGAGCTGTTTTTT.

The chain links TRBV28 to TRBJ2-5; the D is unclear. Germline-derived CDR1 and CDR2 are MDHEN and SYDVKM. CDR3 size: 16 residues. Trimming removed 5 bases from V and 5 bases from J, with 21 bases in between. CDR3 protein: CASSTLLRLGLETQYF. CDR3 in DNA: TGTGCCAGCAGTACCCTCCTTAGGCTGGGGTTGGAGACCCAGTACTTC.

The V and J genes are TRBV2 and TRBJ2-1; D perhaps matches TRBD2 (5 bases). Germline V gives CDR1 SNHLY, CDR2 FYNNEI. The V end was cut by 4 bases, the J end by 10 bases, with 11 bases between. The CDR3 extends over 12 amino acids. CDR3 loop: CASSVGKREQFF. CDR3 nucleotide sequence: TGTGCCAGCAGTGTCGGGAAACGGGAGCAGTTCTTC. Using reference TRBV2 and TRBJ2-1 for the parts outside the CDR3, the full variable domain is EPEVTQTPSHQVTQMGQEVILRCVPISNHLYFYWYRQILGQKVEFLVSFYNNEISEKSEIFDDQFSVERPDGSNFTLKIRSTKLEDSAMYFCASSVGKREQFFGPGTRLTVL.

This clonotype was detected only a few times. V and J are TRBV20-1 and TRBJ1-3; 8 bases line up with TRBD1. Germline CDR1 DFQATT, CDR2 SNEGSKA (reference sequence). The J segment lost 2 bases and the V segment lost 1 base, leaving 1 base of the junction unmatched. The CDR3 extends over 14 amino acids. The CDR3 protein is CSARAGGAGNTIYF. Written as DNA, the CDR3 is TGCAGTGCTAGAGCAGGGGGCGCTGGAAACACCATATATTTT.

This clonotype has a handful of counts. V is TRBV29-1 and J is TRBJ1-2; 7 bases align to TRBD1. Germline V CDR1 and CDR2: SQVTM, ANQGSEA. V lost 6 bases and J lost 4; bases outside the gene matches: 11. The CDR3 totals 14 residues. DNA for the CDR3: TGCAGCGTCCCATTGACAGGGCATCCCTATGGCTACACCTTC. It codes for CSVPLTGHPYGYTF.

The chain recombines TRBV29-1 with TRBJ2-5; 11 bases agree with TRBD1. V shed 7 bases, J shed 0 bases, and the junction held 4 bases outside the gene matches. CDR1 is SQVTM and CDR2 is ANQGSEA in the germline V gene. The length of the CDR3 is 14 residues. The CDR3 sequence is CSAGTGGYQETQYF. The CDR3, as DNA: TGCAGCGCCGGGACAGGGGGGTACCAAGAGACCCAGTACTTC.